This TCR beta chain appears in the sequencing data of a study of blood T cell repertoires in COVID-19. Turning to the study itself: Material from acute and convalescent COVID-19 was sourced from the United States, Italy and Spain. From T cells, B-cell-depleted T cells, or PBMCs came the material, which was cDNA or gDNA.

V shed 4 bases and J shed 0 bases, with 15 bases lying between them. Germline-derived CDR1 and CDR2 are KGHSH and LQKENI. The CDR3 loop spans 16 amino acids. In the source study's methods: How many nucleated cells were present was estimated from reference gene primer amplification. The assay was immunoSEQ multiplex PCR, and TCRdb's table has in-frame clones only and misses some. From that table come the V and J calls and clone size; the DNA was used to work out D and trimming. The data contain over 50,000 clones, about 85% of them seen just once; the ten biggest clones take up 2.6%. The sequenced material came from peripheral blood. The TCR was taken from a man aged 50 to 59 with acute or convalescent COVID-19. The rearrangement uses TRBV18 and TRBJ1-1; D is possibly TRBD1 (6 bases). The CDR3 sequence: CASSQQGGRMNTEAFF. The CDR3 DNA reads TGTGCCAGCTCACAACAGGGAGGGAGAATGAACACTGAAGCTTTCTTT.